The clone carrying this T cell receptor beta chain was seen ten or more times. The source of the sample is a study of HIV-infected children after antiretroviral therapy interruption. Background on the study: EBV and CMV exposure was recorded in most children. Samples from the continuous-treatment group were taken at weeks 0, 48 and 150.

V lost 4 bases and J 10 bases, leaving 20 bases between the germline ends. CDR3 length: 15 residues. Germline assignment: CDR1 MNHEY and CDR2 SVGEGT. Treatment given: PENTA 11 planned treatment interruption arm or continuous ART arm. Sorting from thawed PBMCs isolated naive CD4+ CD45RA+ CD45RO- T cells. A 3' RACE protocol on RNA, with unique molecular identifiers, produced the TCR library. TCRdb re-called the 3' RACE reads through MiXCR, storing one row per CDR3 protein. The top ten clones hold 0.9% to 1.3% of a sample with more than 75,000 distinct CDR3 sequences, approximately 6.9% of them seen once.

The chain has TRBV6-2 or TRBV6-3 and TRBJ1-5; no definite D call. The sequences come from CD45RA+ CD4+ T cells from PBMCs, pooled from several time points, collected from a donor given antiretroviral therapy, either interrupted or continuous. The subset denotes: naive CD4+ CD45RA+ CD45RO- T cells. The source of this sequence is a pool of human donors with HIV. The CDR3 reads CASSSNDGLRGPQHF. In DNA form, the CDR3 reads TGTGCCAGCAGTTCCAACGACGGCCTGCGGGGTCCCCAGCATTTT.